The rows below give T cell receptor beta chains drawn from one sample of a study of blood T cell repertoires in COVID-19. TCRdb's copy holds only in-frame clones and misses some; the assay was immunoSEQ multiplex PCR. The sample has about 240,000 clones; around 86% are singletons. Sequencing was carried out using PBMCs or T cells enriched from blood (not recorded which). All receptors come from a woman aged 35 to 49 with acute COVID-19. CDR3s include the opening cysteine and the closing phenylalanine or tryptophan. Each record gives: CDR3 protein, J gene, V gene, CDR3 length.

CAWSWSGGEAFF,TRBJ1-1,TRBV30,12
CASSDRTGTSGLGGELFF,TRBJ2-2,TRBV25-1,18
CASSPSPGTASPLHF,TRBJ1-6,TRBV4-2,15
CASSHLGLLPYNEQFF,TRBJ2-1,TRBV4-1,16
CASRWEANTGELFF,TRBJ2-2,TRBV6-5,14
CASSLGGRETQYF,TRBJ2-5,TRBV7-8,13
CASSLGYSNLYGYTF,TRBJ1-2,TRBV5-1,15
CASSQRRATNEKLFF,TRBJ1-4,TRBV4-2,15
CASRTSGRPGELFF,TRBJ2-2,TRBV10-2,14
CASSVDRDESPLHF,TRBJ1-6,TRBV9,14
CATSLTSGSTDTQYF,TRBJ2-3,TRBV24-1,15
CASSTGTGNYEQYF,TRBJ2-7,TRBV18,14
CASSTQGFGEQYF,TRBJ2-7,TRBV25-1,13
CASRTGRVKRGDNEQFF,TRBJ2-1,TRBV23-1,17
CASSYNGGSYEQYF,TRBJ2-7,TRBV6-2/TRBV6-3,14
CASSPGTSGNTGELFF,TRBJ2-2,TRBV11-2,16
CASSQTTGVNTEAFF,TRBJ1-1,TRBV4-2,15
CASSPNYNEQFF,TRBJ2-1,TRBV2,12
CASKLQGSSYNEQFF,TRBJ2-1,TRBV2,15
CASSFRQSSYNEQFF,TRBJ2-1,TRBV5-1,15
CASSHPVPLYF,TRBJ2-5,TRBV14,11
CASSDSDYSGANVLTF,TRBJ2-6,TRBV25-1,16
CASSFVAGANNEQFF,TRBJ2-1,TRBV5-1,15
CAWSPGAYGYTF,TRBJ1-2,TRBV30,12
CASSLTGTSIEQFF,TRBJ2-1,TRBV5-1,14
CAWSAGAGGSYEQYF,TRBJ2-7,TRBV30,15
CASSLEVSGVGETQYF,TRBJ2-5,TRBV7-2,16
CASSPKSGTSGTYNEQFF,TRBJ2-1,TRBV7-9,18
CASSSISGSSYEQYF,TRBJ2-7,TRBV5-4,15
CASSQLTAADYGYTF,TRBJ1-2,TRBV4-1,15
CASSSNEKLFF,TRBJ1-4,TRBV2,11
CASSSVRTSPYTEAFF,TRBJ1-1,TRBV5-4,16
CASSPPGHSGNTIYF,TRBJ1-3,TRBV6-6,15
CSVATGPDDEQYF,TRBJ2-7,TRBV29-1,13
CASSLAPTSGRVGDTQYF,TRBJ2-3,TRBV7-8,18
CASSFTQGTGELFF,TRBJ2-2,TRBV5-1,14
CASSLQGNQPQHF,TRBJ1-5,TRBV7-2,13
CASSSDRGLKEQYF,TRBJ2-7,TRBV27,14
CASSLGTGESNGYTF,TRBJ1-2,TRBV5-1,15
CASSLGLQETQYF,TRBJ2-5,TRBV7-7,13
CASSGREAEAFF,TRBJ1-1,TRBV7-9,12
CASSLDHRGQAYGYTF,TRBJ1-2,TRBV11-3,16
CASSFLNTEAFF,TRBJ1-1,TRBV7-9,12
CASSIRRTGDTGGYTF,TRBJ1-2,TRBV19,16
CASSIPGTGTNYGYTF,TRBJ1-2,TRBV19,16
CASSLSPQGRYGYTF,TRBJ1-2,TRBV27,15
CASSLTSLGDYEQYF,TRBJ2-7,TRBV7-6,15
CASSSGIQRANEQFF,TRBJ2-1,TRBV25-1,15
CASSDRLAVQETQYF,TRBJ2-5,TRBV6-1,15
CASSPRGETQYF,TRBJ2-5,TRBV2,12
CSVEGEESYGYTF,TRBJ1-2,TRBV29-1,13
CASSLTRASYEQYF,TRBJ2-7,TRBV5-5,14